This TCR beta chain was found in a study of blood T cell repertoires in COVID-19. Study summary: COVID-19 samples collected from the United States, Italy and Spain covered acute and convalescent phases.

Germline CDR1 SQVTM, CDR2 ANQGSEA. The CDR3 contains 12 residues. The ends were cut back, 8 bases at V and 7 bases at J, with 17 bases in the middle. Original data processing: Using reference gene primer amplification, nucleated cell counts were estimated. Repertoires were generated with immunoSEQ multiplex PCR, while TCRdb's copy carries only in-frame clones and drops some. V and J calls and clone size come straight from that table; D and trimming were deduced from the DNA. Of approximately 89,000 clones listed, over 75% are singletons. The sequenced material came from peripheral blood. This chain joins TRBV29-1 and TRBJ1-2, with D perhaps matching TRBD1 (6 bases). This sequence originates from a human donor in a cohort sampled during active COVID-19. The CDR3 region is CSTTITGTGYTF. In nucleotides, the CDR3 is TGCAGCACCACTATCACAGGGACTGGCTACACCTTC.